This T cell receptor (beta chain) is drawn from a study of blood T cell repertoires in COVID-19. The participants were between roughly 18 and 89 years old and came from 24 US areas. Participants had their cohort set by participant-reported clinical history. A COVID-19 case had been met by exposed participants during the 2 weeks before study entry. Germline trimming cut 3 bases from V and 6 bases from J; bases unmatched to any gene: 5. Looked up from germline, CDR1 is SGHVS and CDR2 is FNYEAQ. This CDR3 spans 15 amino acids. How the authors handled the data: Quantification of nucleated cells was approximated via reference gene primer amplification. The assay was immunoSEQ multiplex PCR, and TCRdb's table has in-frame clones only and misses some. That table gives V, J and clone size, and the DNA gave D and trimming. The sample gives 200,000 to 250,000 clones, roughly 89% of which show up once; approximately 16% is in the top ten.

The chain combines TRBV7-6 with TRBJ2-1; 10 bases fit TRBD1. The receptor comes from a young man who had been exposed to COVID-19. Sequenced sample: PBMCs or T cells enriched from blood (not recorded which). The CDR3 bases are TGTGCCAGCAGCTTCGGGACAGGGGACCTCAATGAGCAGTTCTTC. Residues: CASSFGTGDLNEQFF.